This entry concerns a single TCR beta chain. The CDR3 spans 16 residues. V trimming: 6 bases; J trimming: 2 bases; junction bases outside the gene matches: 11. The germline V gene encodes CDR1 MDHEN and CDR2 SYDVKM. The data belong to a study of blood T cell repertoires in COVID-19. Study summary: There were acute and convalescent COVID-19 samples, and they came from the United States, Italy and Spain. Nucleic acid was either cDNA or gDNA, and it came from T cells, B-cell-depleted T cells, or PBMCs.

TCRdb keeps only in-frame clones here, not all; method: immunoSEQ multiplex PCR. Of fewer than 300,000 clones listed, roughly 80% are singletons. Followed over time, Seattle patients had been enrolled while infection was active. The sequenced sample was peripheral blood. This clonotype originated in a human donor with COVID-19, enrolled during active disease. The donor label of this sample is uncertain. The chain carries TRBV28 and TRBJ2-5, with TRBD2 matching over 8 bases. The CDR3 coding sequence is TGTGCCAGCAGCCCTACGGGAGGGCCCGAACAAGAGACCCAGTACTTC. Its translation: CASSPTGGPEQETQYF.